This T cell receptor (beta chain) was retrieved from a study of cytomegalovirus exposure and HLA in healthy donors. Study-level points and caveats: Information on immune exposure was restricted to one variable (CMV serostatus). TCR beta V- and J-gene trimming, according to a later analysis, was linked to a missense DCLRE1C variant.

Concerning this clone itself: The antigen is undetermined.

Primers for the PCR totalled 60 Vbeta and 13 Jbeta. Profiling relied on immunoSEQ multiplex PCR, and the TCRdb table lists in-frame clones only, not all of them. The sample has roughly 130,000 clones, roughly 77% seen once. Sequences were obtained from PBMCs. The clonotype was recovered from a woman aged 40 to 55 in good health and CMV-seropositive.

The CDR3 spells CASSQTSGVGTDTQYF. The CDR3 nucleotides read TGCGCCAGCAGCCAAACTAGCGGGGTGGGCACAGATACGCAGTATTTT. The gene calls are TRBV4-3 and TRBJ2-3, with 10 bases that match TRBD2. The trim removed 2 bases at V and 1 base at J, leaving 3 bases unmatched. Germline CDR1 LGHNA, CDR2 YSLEER. This CDR3 region has 16 residues.